This entry lists 9 T cell receptor beta chains sequenced from one sample in a study of OX40 agonist ivuxolimab in advanced cancers. TCRdb keeps only in-frame clones here, not all; method: immunoSEQ multiplex PCR. This sample has about 150,000 clones, with about 93% found just once. This sample comprised CD4+ or CD8+ T cells sorted from blood, obtained in a trial of the OX40 agonist ivuxolimab. Receptors were obtained from an adult with an advanced solid tumor such as melanoma, head and neck, liver or kidney cancer.

Comments on this clone: Germline and junction disagree at one end, which may indicate a read error. The V and J genes are TRBV5-1 and TRBJ1-1, with D hard to call. The CDR3 is 18 residues long. The germline CDR1 and CDR2 sequences are SGHRS and YFSETQ. CDR3 sequence: CASRLGSEGWGMNTEAFF. The CDR3 nucleotides are TGCGCCAGCAGGTTGGGAAGTGAGGGTTGGGGTATGAACACTGAAGCTTTCTTT.

The chain links TRBV9 to TRBJ2-3, with TRBD2 matching 7 bases. The V segment lost 0 bases and the J segment 0 bases; nucleotides outside the gene matches: 10. The CDR3 contains 18 residues. CDR1 and CDR2 (germline): SGDLS, YYNGEE. The CDR3 coding sequence is TGTGCCAGCAGCGTAGCGGGGGGTATTGTAACTAGCACAGATACGCAGTATTTT. It encodes CASSVAGGIVTSTDTQYF.

The chain combines TRBV5-1 with TRBJ2-5; 7 bases agree with TRBD1. The V and J ends lost 3 bases and 1 base, in that order; junction bases with no gene match: 9. Germline CDR1 and CDR2: SGHRS and YFSETQ. This CDR3 comprises 16 residues. The CDR3 sequence: CASSSRLDRAQETQYF. CDR3 sequence (DNA): TGCGCCAGCAGCTCAAGATTAGACAGGGCCCAAGAGACCCAGTACTTC.

The V gene is TRBV5-4, the J gene TRBJ2-7; 8 bases agree with TRBD2. Germline values: CDR1 SGHNT, CDR2 YYREEE (reference sequence). The CDR3 covers 15 residues. After removal of 3 bases from V and 2 bases from J, the junction contained 7 bases not matched to a gene. The CDR3 spells CASSSGGGSAYEQYF. The CDR3 nucleotides read TGTGCCAGCAGCTCGGGAGGGGGTTCGGCCTACGAGCAGTACTTC.

The chain employs TRBV7-9 and TRBJ1-2; 7 bases agree with TRBD1. Germline V gene sequence: CDR1 SEHNR, CDR2 FQNEAQ (reference sequence). The trim removed 5 bases at V and 2 bases at J, leaving 5 bases unmatched. The CDR3 runs 14 residues. CDR3 loop: CASSPRQGNYGYTF. CDR3 nucleotide sequence: TGTGCCAGCAGCCCGAGACAGGGAAACTATGGCTACACCTTC.

The chain is built from TRBV2 and TRBJ2-2; 12 nucleotides align to TRBD1. V lost 4 bases to trimming and J lost 7 bases; unmatched junction nucleotides: 4. Germline V gene lookup returns CDR1 SNHLY and CDR2 FYNNEI. The CDR3 extends over 15 amino acids. This CDR3 reads CASSVGQGAVGELFF. CDR3 sequence (DNA): TGTGCCAGCAGTGTGGGACAGGGGGCCGTCGGGGAGCTGTTTTTT.

The V call is TRBV5-6, the J call TRBJ1-5, with 7 bases fitting TRBD1. From germline, CDR1 is SGHDT and CDR2 YYEEEE. The CDR3 runs 15 residues. The V gene end was trimmed by 5 bases and the J gene end by 2 bases; junction bases not matched to a gene: 7. The CDR3 coding sequence is TGTGCCAGCAGTCTAGCAGGGGGAGGCAATCAGCCCCAGCATTTT. It specifies CASSLAGGGNQPQHF.

The chain is built from TRBV18 and TRBJ2-7, with a tentative D call TRBD1 (6 bases). Between the trimmed V and J ends, which lost 2 bases and 2 bases, there was a span of 10 bases. The CDR3 is 14 residues long. The V gene's germline CDR1 is KGHSH and CDR2 LQKENI. The CDR3 DNA reads TGTGCCAGCTCACCAATACAGGGACCCTACGAGCAGTACTTC. This gives the protein CASSPIQGPYEQYF.

This chain joins TRBV27 and TRBJ1-6, with D perhaps matching TRBD1 (5 bases). Germline-derived CDR1 and CDR2 are MNHEY and SMNVEV (reference sequence). Trimming took off 0 bases at V and 7 bases at J, with 10 bases between the two ends. This CDR3 contains 15 residues. Here the CDR3 reads CASSLSITGNSPLHF. Here the CDR3 DNA reads TGTGCCAGCAGTTTATCGATTACAGGAAATTCACCCCTCCACTTT.